This entry describes one T cell receptor (beta chain). Germline loops: CDR1 SEHNR, CDR2 FQNEAQ (reference sequence). The CDR3 has 14 residues. Trimming pared 5 bases from V and 0 bases from J, leaving 7 bases between. The sample belongs to a study of blood T cell repertoires in COVID-19. Study summary: Both acute and convalescent COVID-19 samples were obtained from the United States, Italy and Spain. In each case, the material was cDNA or gDNA derived from T cells, B-cell-depleted T cells, or PBMCs.

Original processing notes: Reference gene primer amplification yielded estimated nucleated cell counts. The table came from immunoSEQ multiplex PCR; TCRdb's copy has only in-frame clones and leaves some out. The DNA was the basis for D and trimming; V, J and clone size are from that table. The sample has fewer than 250,000 clones, around 85% seen once; the top ten hold less than 1.5%. Sequenced: peripheral blood. The chain joins TRBV7-9 to TRBJ1-4; D is undetermined. The sequence came from a young man with acute or convalescent COVID-19. CDR3 amino acids: CASSPRATNEKLFF. CDR3 DNA sequence: TGTGCCAGCAGCCCCCGTGCAACTAATGAAAAACTGTTTTTT.